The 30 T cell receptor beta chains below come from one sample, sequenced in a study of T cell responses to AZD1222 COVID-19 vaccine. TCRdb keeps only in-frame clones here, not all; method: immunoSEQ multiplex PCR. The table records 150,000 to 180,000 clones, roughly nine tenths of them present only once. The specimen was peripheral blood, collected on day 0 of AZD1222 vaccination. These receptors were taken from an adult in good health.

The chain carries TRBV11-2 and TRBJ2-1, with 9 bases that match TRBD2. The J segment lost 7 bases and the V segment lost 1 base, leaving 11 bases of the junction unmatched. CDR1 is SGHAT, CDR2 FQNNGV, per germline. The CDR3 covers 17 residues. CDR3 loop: CASSLVQIAGDWNEQFF. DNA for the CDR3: TGTGCCAGCAGCTTAGTCCAGATAGCGGGGGATTGGAATGAGCAGTTCTTC.

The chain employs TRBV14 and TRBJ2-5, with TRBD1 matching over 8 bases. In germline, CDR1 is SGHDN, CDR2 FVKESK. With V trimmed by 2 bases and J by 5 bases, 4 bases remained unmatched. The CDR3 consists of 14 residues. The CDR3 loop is CASSQTGGSETQYF. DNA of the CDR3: TGTGCCAGCAGCCAAACAGGGGGATCGGAGACCCAGTACTTC.

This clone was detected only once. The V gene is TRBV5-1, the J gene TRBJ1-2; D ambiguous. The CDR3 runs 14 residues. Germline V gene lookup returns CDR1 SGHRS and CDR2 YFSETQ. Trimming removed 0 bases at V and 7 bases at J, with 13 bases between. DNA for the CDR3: TGCGCCAGCAGCTTGGCCCAGGCCTTGGGTGGCTACACCTTC. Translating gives CASSLAQALGGYTF.

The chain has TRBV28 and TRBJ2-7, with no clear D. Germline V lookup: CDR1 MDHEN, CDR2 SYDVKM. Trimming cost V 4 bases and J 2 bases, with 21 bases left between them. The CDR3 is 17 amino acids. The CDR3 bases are TGTGCCAGCAGTTCCCCCATCTTGGGTGGCCCTACCTACGAGCAGTACTTC. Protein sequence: CASSSPILGGPTYEQYF.

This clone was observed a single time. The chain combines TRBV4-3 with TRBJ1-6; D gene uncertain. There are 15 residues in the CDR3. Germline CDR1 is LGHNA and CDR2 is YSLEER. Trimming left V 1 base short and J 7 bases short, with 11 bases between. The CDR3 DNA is TGCGCCAGCAGCCAAGGGGCGCTCTCCAATTCACCCCTCCACTTT. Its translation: CASSQGALSNSPLHF.

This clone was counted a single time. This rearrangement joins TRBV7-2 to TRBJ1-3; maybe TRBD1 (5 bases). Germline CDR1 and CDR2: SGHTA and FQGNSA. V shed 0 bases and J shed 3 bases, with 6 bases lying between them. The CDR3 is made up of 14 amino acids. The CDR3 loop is CASSLARGGNTIYF. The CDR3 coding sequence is TGTGCCAGCAGCTTAGCGAGGGGTGGAAACACCATATATTTT.

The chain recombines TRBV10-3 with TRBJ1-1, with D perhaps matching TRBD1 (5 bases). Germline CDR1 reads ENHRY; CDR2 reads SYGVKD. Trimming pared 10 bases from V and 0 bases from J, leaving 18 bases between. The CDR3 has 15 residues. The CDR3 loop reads CATAGGGGMNTEAFF. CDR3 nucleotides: TGTGCCACCGCTGGGGGAGGAGGCATGAACACTGAAGCTTTCTTT.

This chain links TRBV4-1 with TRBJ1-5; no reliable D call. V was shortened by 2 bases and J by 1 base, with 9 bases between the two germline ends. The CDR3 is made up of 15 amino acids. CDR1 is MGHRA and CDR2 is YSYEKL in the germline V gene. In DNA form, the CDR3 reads TGCGCCAGCAGCCAATTACTCATAAGCAATCAGCCCCAGCATTTT. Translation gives CASSQLLISNQPQHF.

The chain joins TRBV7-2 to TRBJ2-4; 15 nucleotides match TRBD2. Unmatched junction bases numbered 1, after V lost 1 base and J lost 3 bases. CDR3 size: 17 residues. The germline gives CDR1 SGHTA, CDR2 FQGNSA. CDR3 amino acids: CASSLVGLAGGKNIQYF. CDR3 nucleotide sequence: TGTGCCAGCAGCTTAGTGGGACTAGCGGGGGGCAAAAACATTCAGTACTTC.

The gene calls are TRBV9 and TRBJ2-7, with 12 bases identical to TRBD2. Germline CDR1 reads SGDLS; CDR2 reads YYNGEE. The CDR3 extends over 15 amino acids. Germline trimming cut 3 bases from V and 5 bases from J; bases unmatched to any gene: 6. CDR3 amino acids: CASSALAGGPNEQYF. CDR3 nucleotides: TGTGCCAGCAGCGCGCTAGCGGGGGGGCCCAACGAGCAGTACTTC. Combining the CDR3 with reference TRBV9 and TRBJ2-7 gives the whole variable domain DSGVTQTPKHLITATGQRVTLRCSPRSGDLSVYWYQQSLDQGLQFLIQYYNGEERAKGNILERFSAQQFPDLHSELNLSSLELGDSALYFCASSALAGGPNEQYFGPGTRLTVT.

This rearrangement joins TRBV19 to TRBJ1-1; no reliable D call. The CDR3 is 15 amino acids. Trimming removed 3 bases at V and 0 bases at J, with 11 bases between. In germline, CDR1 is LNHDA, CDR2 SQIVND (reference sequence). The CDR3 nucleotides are TGTGCCAGTAGTATCCATGGAGGCATGAACACTGAAGCTTTCTTT. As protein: CASSIHGGMNTEAFF.

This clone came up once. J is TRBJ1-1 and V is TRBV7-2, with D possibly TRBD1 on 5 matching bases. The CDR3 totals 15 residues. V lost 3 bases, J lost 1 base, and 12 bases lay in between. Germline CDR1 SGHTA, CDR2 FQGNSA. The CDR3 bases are TGTGCCAGCAGCTTTTTGGGGACCAAGAACACTGAAGCTTTCTTT. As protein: CASSFLGTKNTEAFF.

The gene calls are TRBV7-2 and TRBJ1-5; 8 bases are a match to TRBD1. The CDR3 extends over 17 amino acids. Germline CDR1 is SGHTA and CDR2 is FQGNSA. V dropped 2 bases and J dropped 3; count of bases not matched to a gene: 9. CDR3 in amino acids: CASSLTMTGVFNQPQHF. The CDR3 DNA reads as TGTGCCAGCAGCTTAACGATGACAGGGGTCTTCAATCAGCCCCAGCATTTT.

For the CDR3, the DNA is TGTGCCAGCAGCAGACAGAGCGCAGATACGCAGTATTTT. Translating gives CASSRQSADTQYF. The J gene is TRBJ2-3, the V gene TRBV5-4; D may be TRBD1 (5 bases). V gave up 4 bases and J gave up 4 bases, with 10 bases separating them. Germline CDR1 and CDR2: SGHNT and YYREEE (reference sequence). The CDR3 is made up of 13 amino acids.

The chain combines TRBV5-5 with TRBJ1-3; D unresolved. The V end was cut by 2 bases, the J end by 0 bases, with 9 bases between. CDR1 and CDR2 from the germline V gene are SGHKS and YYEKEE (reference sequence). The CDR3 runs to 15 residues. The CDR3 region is CASSFEPTSGNTIYF. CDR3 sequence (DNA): TGTGCCAGCAGCTTCGAACCGACCTCTGGAAACACCATATATTTT.

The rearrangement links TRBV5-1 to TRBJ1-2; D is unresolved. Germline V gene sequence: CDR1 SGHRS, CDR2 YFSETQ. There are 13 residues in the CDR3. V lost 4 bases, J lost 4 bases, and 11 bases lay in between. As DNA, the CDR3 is TGCGCCAGCAGCGAGACACCAAGCTATGGCTACACCTTC. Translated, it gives CASSETPSYGYTF.

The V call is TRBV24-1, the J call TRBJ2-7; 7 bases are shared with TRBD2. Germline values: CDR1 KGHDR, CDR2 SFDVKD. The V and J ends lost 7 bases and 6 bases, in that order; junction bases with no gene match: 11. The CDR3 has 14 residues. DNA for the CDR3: TGTGCCACCAGGGGGGAGGGCCCCTCCGCCGAGCAGTACTTC. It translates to CATRGEGPSAEQYF.

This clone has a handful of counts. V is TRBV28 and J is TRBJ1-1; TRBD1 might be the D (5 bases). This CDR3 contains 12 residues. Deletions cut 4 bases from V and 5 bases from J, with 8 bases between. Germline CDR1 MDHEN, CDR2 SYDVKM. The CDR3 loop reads CASSSRGTEAFF. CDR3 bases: TGTGCCAGCAGTTCCCGGGGGACTGAAGCTTTCTTT.

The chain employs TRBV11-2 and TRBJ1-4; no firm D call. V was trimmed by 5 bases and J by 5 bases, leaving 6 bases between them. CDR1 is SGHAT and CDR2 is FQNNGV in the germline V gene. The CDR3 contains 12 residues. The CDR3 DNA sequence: TGTGCCAGCAGCACAGCGAATGAAAAACTGTTTTTT. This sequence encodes CASSTANEKLFF.

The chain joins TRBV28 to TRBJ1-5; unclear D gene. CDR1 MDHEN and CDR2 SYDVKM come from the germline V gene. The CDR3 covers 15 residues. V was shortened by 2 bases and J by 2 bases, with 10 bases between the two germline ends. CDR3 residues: CASSLTLLGNQPQHF. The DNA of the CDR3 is TGTGCCAGCAGTTTAACCCTCCTCGGCAATCAGCCCCAGCATTTT.

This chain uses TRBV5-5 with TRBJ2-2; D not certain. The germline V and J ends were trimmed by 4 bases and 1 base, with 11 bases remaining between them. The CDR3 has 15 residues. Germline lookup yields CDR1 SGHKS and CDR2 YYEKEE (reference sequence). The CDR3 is CASSLLTGNTGELFF. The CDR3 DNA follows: TGTGCCAGCAGCCTGCTCACGGGGAACACCGGGGAGCTGTTTTTT. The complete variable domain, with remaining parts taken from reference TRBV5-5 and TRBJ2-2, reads DAGVTQSPTHLIKTRGQQVTLRCSPISGHKSVSWYQQVLGQGPQFIFQYYEKEERGRGNFPDRFSARQFPNYSSELNVNALLLGDSALYLCASSLLTGNTGELFFGEGSRLTVL.

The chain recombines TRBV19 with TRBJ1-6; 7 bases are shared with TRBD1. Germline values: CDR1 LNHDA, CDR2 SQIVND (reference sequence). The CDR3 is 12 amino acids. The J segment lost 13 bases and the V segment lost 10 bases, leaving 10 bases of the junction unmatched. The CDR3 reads CATSDRSPPLHF. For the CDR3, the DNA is TGTGCCACCTCGGACAGGAGCCCGCCCCTCCACTTT.

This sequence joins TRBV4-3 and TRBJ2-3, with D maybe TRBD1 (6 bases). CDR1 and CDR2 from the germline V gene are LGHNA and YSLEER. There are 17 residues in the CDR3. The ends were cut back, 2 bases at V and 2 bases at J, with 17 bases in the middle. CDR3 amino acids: CASSQRVLSGDTDTQYF. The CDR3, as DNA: TGCGCCAGCAGCCAAAGGGTTTTGTCAGGGGACACAGATACGCAGTATTTT.

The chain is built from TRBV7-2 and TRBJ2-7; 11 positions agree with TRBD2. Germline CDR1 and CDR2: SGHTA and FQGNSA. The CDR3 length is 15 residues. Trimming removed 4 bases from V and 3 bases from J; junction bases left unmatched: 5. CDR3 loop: CASSSNSGGGYEQYF. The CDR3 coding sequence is TGTGCCAGCAGCTCCAATAGCGGGGGGGGCTACGAGCAGTACTTC.

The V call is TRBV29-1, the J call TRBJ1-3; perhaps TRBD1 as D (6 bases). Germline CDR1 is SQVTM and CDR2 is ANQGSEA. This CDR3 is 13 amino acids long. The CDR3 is CSYGGASGNTIYF. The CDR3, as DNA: TGCAGTTATGGGGGGGCCTCTGGAAACACCATATATTTT.

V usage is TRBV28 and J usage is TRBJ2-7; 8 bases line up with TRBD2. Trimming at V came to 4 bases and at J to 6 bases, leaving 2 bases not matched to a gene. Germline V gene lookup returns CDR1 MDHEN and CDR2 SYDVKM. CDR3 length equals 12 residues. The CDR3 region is CASSSGGVEQYF. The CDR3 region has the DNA TGTGCCAGCAGTTCGGGGGGGGTCGAGCAGTACTTC.

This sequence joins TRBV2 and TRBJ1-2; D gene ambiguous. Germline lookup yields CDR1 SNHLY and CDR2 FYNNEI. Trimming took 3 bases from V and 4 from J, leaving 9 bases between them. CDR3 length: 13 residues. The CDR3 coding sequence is TGTGCCAGCAGTGAGAGGAGAAGCTATGGCTACACCTTC. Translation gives CASSERRSYGYTF.

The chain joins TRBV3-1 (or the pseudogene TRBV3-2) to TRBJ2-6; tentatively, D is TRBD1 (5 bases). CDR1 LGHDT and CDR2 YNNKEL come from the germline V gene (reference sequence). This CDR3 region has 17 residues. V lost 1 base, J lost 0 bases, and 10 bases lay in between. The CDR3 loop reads CASSQVGRASGANVLTF. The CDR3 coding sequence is TGTGCCAGCAGCCAAGTCGGCAGGGCCTCTGGGGCCAACGTCCTGACTTTC.

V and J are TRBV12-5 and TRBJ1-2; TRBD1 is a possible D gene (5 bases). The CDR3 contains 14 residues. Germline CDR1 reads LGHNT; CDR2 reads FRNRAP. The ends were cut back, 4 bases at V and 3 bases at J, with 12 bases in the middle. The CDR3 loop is CASGSSGGDYGYTF. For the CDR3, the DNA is TGTGCTAGTGGTTCCTCCGGGGGGGACTATGGCTACACCTTC.

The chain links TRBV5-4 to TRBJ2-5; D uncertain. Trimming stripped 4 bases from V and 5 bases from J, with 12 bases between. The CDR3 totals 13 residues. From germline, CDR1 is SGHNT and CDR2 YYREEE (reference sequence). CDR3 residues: CASSRSTFETQYF. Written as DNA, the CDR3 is TGTGCCAGCAGCAGGAGCACCTTTGAGACCCAGTACTTC.